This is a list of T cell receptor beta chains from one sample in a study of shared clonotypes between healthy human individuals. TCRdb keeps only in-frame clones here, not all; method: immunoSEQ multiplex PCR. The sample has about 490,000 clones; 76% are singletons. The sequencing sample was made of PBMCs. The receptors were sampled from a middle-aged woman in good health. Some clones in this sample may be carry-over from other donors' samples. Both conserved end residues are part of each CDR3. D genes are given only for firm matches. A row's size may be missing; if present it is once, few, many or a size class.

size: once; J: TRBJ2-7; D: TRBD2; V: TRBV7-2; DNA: TGTGCCAGCAGCTTATTGGGGAGGGCGGGCGAGCAGTACTTC; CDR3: CASSLLGRAGEQYF
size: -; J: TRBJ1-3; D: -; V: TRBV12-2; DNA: TGTGCAAGTCGCAGAGGAAGTGGGCCCAGGGATAGAAACACCATATATTTT; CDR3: CASRRGSGPRDRNTIYF
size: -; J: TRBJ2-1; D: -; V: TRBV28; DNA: TGTGCCAGCAGCCCCGCCGGGACACGGAACCATGGGGAGTTCTTC; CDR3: CASSPAGTRNHGEFF
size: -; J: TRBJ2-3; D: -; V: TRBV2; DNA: TGTGCCAGCAGTGTCTTTTCCACTATCACAGATACGCAGTATTTT; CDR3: CASSVFSTITDTQYF
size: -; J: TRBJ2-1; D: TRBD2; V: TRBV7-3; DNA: TGTGCCAGCAGCCTCCGACATAGCGGGACCCCCGGCGGTGAGCAGTTCTTC; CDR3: CASSLRHSGTPGGEQFF
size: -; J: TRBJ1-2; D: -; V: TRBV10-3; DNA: TGTGCCATCAGTGAGTTGGGTGAAGGGGCGTACGGCTACACCTTC; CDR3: CAISELGEGAYGYTF
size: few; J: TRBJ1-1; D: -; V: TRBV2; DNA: TGTGCCAGCAAGGGACAACAGAACACTGAAGCTTTCTTT; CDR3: CASKGQQNTEAFF
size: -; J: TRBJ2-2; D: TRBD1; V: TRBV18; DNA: TGTGCCAGCTCAAAACTATTCGGGACAGGGCCCCAGAGGCTCACCGGGGAGCTGTTTTTT; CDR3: CASSKLFGTGPQRLTGELFF
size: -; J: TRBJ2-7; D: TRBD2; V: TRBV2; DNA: TGTGCCAGCAGTGAAGGGCTAGCGGGCTACTACGAGCAGTACTTC; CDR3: CASSEGLAGYYEQYF
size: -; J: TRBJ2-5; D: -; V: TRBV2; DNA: TGTGCCAGCAGTGCAACGGGAGTCCCAGAGACCCAGTACTTC; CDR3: CASSATGVPETQYF
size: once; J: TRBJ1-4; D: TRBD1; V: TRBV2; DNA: TGTGCCAGCAGTGATGGGGGGACAGCGAATGAAAAACTGTTTTTT; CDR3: CASSDGGTANEKLFF
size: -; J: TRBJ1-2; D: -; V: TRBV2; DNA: TGTGCCAGCAGTGCGAGCAGAGATAACTATGGCTACACCTTC; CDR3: CASSASRDNYGYTF
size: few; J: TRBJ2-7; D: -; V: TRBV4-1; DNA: TGCGCCAGCAGCCAGGGCAGGGGAGAGTACGAGCAGTACTTC; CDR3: CASSQGRGEYEQYF
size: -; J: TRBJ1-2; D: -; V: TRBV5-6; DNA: TGTGCCAGCAGCTTGAACTCGGGCCCCTATGGCTACACCTTC; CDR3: CASSLNSGPYGYTF
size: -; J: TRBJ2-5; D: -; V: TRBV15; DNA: TGTGCCACCAGCAGAGATAGGGGGAGCGGCGGGGAGACCCAGTACTTC; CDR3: CATSRDRGSGGETQYF
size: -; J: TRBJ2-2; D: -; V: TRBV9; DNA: TGTGCCAGCAGCGTTCTAGGGAGCAACACCGGGGAGCTGTTTTTT; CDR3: CASSVLGSNTGELFF
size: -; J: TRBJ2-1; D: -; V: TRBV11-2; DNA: TGTGCCAGCAGCTTAGGGGAGTATACCTACAATGAGCAGTTCTTC; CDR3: CASSLGEYTYNEQFF
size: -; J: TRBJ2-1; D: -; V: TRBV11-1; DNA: TGTGCCAGCAGCTTTGATCCTTCAATATACAATGAGCAGTTCTTC; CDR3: CASSFDPSIYNEQFF
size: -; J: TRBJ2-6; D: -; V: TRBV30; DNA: TGTGCCTGGAGTGTACTTGGCTCTGGGGCCAACGTCCTGACTTTC; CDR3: CAWSVLGSGANVLTF
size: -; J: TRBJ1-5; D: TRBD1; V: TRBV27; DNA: TGTGCCAGCAGTCGATACACCGGGACAGGGGAGGGCAATCAGCCCCAGCATTTT; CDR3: CASSRYTGTGEGNQPQHF
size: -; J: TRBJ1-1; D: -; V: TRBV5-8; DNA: TGTGCCAGCAGTTGGACAGTGAACACTGAAGCTTTCTTT; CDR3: CASSWTVNTEAFF
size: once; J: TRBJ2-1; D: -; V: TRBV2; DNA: TGTGCCAGCAGGGGTGGGTCAAGGGGCAATGAGCAGTTCTTC; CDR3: CASRGGSRGNEQFF
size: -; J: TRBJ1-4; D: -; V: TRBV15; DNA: TGTGCCACCAGCAGAGCCGCGGAGGGAGGGGAAAAACTGTTTTTT; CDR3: CATSRAAEGGEKLFF
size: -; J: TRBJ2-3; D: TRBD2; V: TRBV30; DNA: TGTGCCTGGAGTGCCACTAGCGGGAATAAGGCAGATACGCAGTATTTT; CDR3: CAWSATSGNKADTQYF
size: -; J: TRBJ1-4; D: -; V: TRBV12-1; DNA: TGTGCCAGCAGCCCGCGACGGACAGAACTCGGTGAAAAACTGTTTTTT; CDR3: CASSPRRTELGEKLFF
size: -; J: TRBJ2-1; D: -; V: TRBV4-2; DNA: TGTGCCAGCAGCCAAACCCAGGTGGCCAGGTACTATGAGCAGTTCTTC; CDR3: CASSQTQVARYYEQFF
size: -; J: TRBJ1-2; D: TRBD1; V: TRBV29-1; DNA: TGCAGCGTTGATTTTCGGGACAGGGGAAACTATGGCTACACCTTC; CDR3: CSVDFRDRGNYGYTF
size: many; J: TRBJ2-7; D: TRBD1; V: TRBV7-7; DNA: TGTGCTAGCAGCCAAGGACAGGGGGGTTGGCAGTACTTC; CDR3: CASSQGQGGWQYF
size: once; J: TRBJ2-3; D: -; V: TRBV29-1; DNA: TGCAGCTCCTGGGGGACGGGATCGGGGGCCACAGATACGCAGTATTTT; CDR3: CSSWGTGSGATDTQYF
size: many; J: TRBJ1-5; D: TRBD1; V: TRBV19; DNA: TGTGCCAGTAGTAGTCCTCCGGGACAGGGGACGGATCAGCCCCAGCATTTT; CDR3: CASSSPPGQGTDQPQHF
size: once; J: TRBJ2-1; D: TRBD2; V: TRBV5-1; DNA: TGCGCCAGCAGCCCAACTAGCGGGGCTTACAATGAGCAGTTCTTC; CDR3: CASSPTSGAYNEQFF
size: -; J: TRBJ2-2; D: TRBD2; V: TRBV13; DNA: TGTGCCAGCAGCATCTGGACTAGCGGGAGTAGGGGCGGGGAGCTGTTTTTT; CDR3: CASSIWTSGSRGGELFF
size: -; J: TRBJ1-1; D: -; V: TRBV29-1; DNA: TGCAGCGTCTCCGGGGCTCACCCCAAAGCTTTCTTT; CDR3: CSVSGAHPKAFF
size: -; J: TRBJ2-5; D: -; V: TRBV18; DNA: TGTGCCAGCTCACCCATGAGGTACCAAGAGACCCAGTACTTC; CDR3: CASSPMRYQETQYF
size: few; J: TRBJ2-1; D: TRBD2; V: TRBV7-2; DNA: TGTGCCAGCGCCACCGGGACTAGCATAGAGAATGAGCAGTTCTTC; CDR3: CASATGTSIENEQFF
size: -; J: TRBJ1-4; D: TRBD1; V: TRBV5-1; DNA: TGCGCCAGCAGCCTAAGACAGGGGAATAATGAAAAACTGTTTTTT; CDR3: CASSLRQGNNEKLFF
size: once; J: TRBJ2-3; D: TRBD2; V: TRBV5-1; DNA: TGCGCCAGCAGCTTAGAAACTTTGGATAGCGGGAGAGTCCCAGATACGCAGTATTTT; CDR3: CASSLETLDSGRVPDTQYF
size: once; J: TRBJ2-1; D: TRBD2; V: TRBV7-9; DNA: TGTGCCAGCAGCTTTGATGGGACTAGCGGGATTAATGAGCAGTTCTTC; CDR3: CASSFDGTSGINEQFF
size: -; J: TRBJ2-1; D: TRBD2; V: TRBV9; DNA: TGTGCCAGCAGCCACAGCGGGAGTGGCAACAATGAGCAGTTCTTC; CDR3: CASSHSGSGNNEQFF
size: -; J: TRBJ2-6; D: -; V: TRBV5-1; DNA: TGCGCCAGCAGCGGGGGGTCGCCCATCTTTGGGGCCAACGTCCTGACTTTC; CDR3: CASSGGSPIFGANVLTF
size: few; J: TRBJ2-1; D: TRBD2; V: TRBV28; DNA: TGTGCCAGCAGTTCGGGACTAGCGGGAGGTCTCGATGAGCAGTTCTTC; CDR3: CASSSGLAGGLDEQFF
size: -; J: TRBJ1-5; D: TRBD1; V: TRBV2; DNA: TGTGCCAGCAGAGGGACAGGCTATCAGCCCCAGCATTTT; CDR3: CASRGTGYQPQHF
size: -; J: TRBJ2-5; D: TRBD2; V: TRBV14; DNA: TGTGCCAGCAGCCAACTACTAGCGGGAGTTCTCCAAGAGACCCAGTACTTC; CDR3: CASSQLLAGVLQETQYF
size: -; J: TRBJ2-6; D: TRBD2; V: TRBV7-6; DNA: TGTGCCAGCAGCCGGGGGACTACTTCCTCTGGGGCCAACGTCCTGACTTTC; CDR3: CASSRGTTSSGANVLTF
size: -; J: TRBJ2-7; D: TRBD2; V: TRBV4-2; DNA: TGTGCCAGCAGCTTTCAGACCGGGACTAGGAACGAGCAGTACTTC; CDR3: CASSFQTGTRNEQYF
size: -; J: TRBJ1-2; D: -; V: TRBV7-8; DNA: TGTGCCAGCAGCTTAGCAGGAGGTTATGGCTACACCTTC; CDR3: CASSLAGGYGYTF
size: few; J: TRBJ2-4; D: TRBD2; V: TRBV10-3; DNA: TGTGCCATCAGTGAGTCACCCCCGGGGGGAGCTCTAGCCAAAAACATTCAGTACTTC; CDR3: CAISESPPGGALAKNIQYF
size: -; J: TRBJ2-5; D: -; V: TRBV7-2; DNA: TGTGCCAGCAGCTTAGGAGGGAGGGAGACCCAGTACTTC; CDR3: CASSLGGRETQYF
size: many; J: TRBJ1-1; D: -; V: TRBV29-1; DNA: TGCAGCGCTACCAAGCAGGGCAGGCGCTTCGGGGCTTTCTTT; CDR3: CSATKQGRRFGAFF
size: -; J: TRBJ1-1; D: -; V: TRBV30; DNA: TGTGCCTGGAGTGTAGGGGGGGCGAGTAAGGTGGCTTTCTTT; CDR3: CAWSVGGASKVAFF
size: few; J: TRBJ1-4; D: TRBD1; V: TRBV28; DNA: TGTGCCAGCAGTTTGATCTGGGACAGGGGACCCAATGATGAAAAACTGTTTTTT; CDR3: CASSLIWDRGPNDEKLFF
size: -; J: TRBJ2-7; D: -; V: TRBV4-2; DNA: TGTGCCAGCAGCCAAGAGTCGAGCGGAGAGCAGTACTTC; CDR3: CASSQESSGEQYF
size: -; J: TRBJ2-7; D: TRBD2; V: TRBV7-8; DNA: TGTGCCAGCAGCTTAGCGGGGACTAGAAGCTCCGAGCAGTACTTC; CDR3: CASSLAGTRSSEQYF
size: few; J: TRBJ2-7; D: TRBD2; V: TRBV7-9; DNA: TGTGCCAGCAGAATACTAGCGGGTTACGAGCAGTACTTC; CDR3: CASRILAGYEQYF